A selection of T cell receptor beta chains follows, all from one sample in a study of T cell responses to AZD1222 COVID-19 vaccine. Repertoires were generated with immunoSEQ multiplex PCR, while TCRdb's copy carries only in-frame clones and drops some. The table lists around 140,000 clones, approximately 94% of them singletons. The sequencing used peripheral blood, collected on day 0 of AZD1222 vaccination. The receptor set was obtained from an adult in good health. CDR3s include the opening cysteine and the closing phenylalanine or tryptophan. The order of the fields is D gene, V gene, J gene, CDR3 protein. The D gene is left open where the match is weak.

-	TRBV6-5	TRBJ1-6	CASSSYPQGSPLHF
-	TRBV19	TRBJ2-7	CASSIGFLYEQYF
-	TRBV3-1/TRBV3-2	TRBJ1-4	CASQMGDEKLFF
-	TRBV6-5	TRBJ1-2	CASSYSMGVGNYGYTF
-	TRBV6-2/TRBV6-3	TRBJ2-7	CASSYETEAYEQYF
-	TRBV5-1	TRBJ1-6	CASSLLGSDNSPLHF
TRBD2	TRBV4-2	TRBJ2-3	CASSQTVAGGGDTQYF
-	TRBV6-5	TRBJ1-2	CASSYRQGPIYGYTF
TRBD1	TRBV7-6	TRBJ1-3	CASSSTGTRGNTIYF
-	TRBV6-2/TRBV6-3	TRBJ1-2	CASSYPGENYGYTF
-	TRBV7-6	TRBJ2-7	CASSLADLARGPYEQYF
-	TRBV12-3/TRBV12-4	TRBJ1-1	CASRDTSNTEAFF
-	TRBV4-1	TRBJ2-7	CASSQEPVTGEQYF
-	TRBV7-7	TRBJ1-5	CASSFTPGVGSNQPQHF
-	TRBV7-2	TRBJ1-1	CASGRGTEAFF
-	TRBV18	TRBJ1-1	CASSQGRSNTEAFF
TRBD1	TRBV30	TRBJ1-6	CAWSEGGTGGSPLHF
TRBD1	TRBV5-8	TRBJ2-7	CASSLGTDSYEQYF
-	TRBV4-1	TRBJ2-7	CASSATDSYEQYF
TRBD2	TRBV6-2/TRBV6-3	TRBJ2-3	CASSAGGPADTQYF
-	TRBV6-5	TRBJ1-2	CASSYSKGFGYTF
-	TRBV11-3	TRBJ2-7	CASSPLGSSYEQYF
TRBD1	TRBV6-6	TRBJ2-2	CASSPGTEAGELFF
-	TRBV6-2/TRBV6-3	TRBJ2-1	CASSYSFINEQFF
-	TRBV18	TRBJ1-1	CASSPTFTSTVRPTEAFF
-	TRBV6-6	TRBJ2-2	CASLRQTGTGELFF
TRBD1	TRBV9	TRBJ2-3	CASSEPRDRGPTDTQYF
-	TRBV29-1	TRBJ1-2	CSATSGSAYGYTF
-	TRBV9	TRBJ2-3	CASSVEGGGSSTDTQYF
-	TRBV7-3	TRBJ2-1	CASSLTSDNYEQFF
-	TRBV6-5	TRBJ1-6	CASSLVGVGSPLHF
-	TRBV5-4	TRBJ2-7	CASSFGTQIYEQYF
TRBD2	TRBV7-2	TRBJ2-3	CASSLGSGASTDTQYF
-	TRBV9	TRBJ2-6	CASSAPQGLNGANVLTF
-	TRBV10-3	TRBJ2-3	CAISVGGAGTDTQYF
-	TRBV7-9	TRBJ1-6	CASSLRETNSPLHF
-	TRBV5-1	TRBJ1-1	CASSVSGERTEAFF
TRBD2	TRBV6-1	TRBJ2-7	CASSEEGGVRYEQYF
-	TRBV4-1	TRBJ1-3	CASSKSGGPGNTIYF
TRBD2	TRBV27	TRBJ2-3	CASSLTPIAGGYADTQYF
TRBD2	TRBV10-3	TRBJ2-1	CAISESAGGRSGEQFF
-	TRBV6-5	TRBJ1-2	CASGGVRGFYGYTF
-	TRBV5-4	TRBJ1-2	CASSNDRRHGYTF
-	TRBV12-5	TRBJ2-1	CASEWGSYNEQFF
-	TRBV15	TRBJ2-2	CATSRGDGDTGELFF
-	TRBV29-1	TRBJ1-1	CSVVGMGPEAFF
TRBD1	TRBV18	TRBJ1-5	CASSRTGGSYNQPQHF
TRBD1	TRBV10-3	TRBJ2-1	CAISGDRGPNEQFF
-	TRBV3-1/TRBV3-2	TRBJ1-1	CASSQLGVPETEAFF
-	TRBV28	TRBJ2-5	CASRGSWETQYF
-	TRBV2	TRBJ1-1	CASSENGGGTMVGAFF
-	TRBV29-1	TRBJ1-2	CSVRQAGRDYGYTF
-	TRBV12-1	TRBJ1-3	CASSGQGNTIYF